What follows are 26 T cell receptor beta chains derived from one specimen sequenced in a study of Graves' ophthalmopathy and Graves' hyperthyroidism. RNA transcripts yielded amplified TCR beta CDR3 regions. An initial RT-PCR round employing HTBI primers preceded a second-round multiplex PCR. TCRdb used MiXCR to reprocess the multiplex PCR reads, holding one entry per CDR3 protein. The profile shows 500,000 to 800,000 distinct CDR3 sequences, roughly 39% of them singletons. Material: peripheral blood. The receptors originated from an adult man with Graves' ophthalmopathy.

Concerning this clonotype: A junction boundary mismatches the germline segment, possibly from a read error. CDR3 DNA: TGCGCCAGCAGCCAAGGCCCGACAGGGGATCGGTCCTACGAGCAGTACTTC. It is translated as CASSQGPTGDRSYEQYF. The rearrangement uses TRBV7-9 and TRBJ2-7; 8 bases map to TRBD1. CDR3 length equals 17 residues. Germline CDR1 is SEHNR and CDR2 is FQNEAQ (reference sequence).

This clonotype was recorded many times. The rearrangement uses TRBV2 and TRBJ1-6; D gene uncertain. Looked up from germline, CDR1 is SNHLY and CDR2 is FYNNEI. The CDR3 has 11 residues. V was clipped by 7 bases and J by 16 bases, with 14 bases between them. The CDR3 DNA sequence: TGTGCCAGCACTCTATCGGGCCCTCTCCACTTT. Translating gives CASTLSGPLHF.

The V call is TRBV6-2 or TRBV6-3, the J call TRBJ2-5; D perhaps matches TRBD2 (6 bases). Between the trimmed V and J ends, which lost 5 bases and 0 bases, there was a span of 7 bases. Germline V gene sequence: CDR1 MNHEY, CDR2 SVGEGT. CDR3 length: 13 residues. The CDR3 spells CASSGLHQETQYF. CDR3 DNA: TGTGCCAGCAGTGGACTACACCAAGAGACCCAGTACTTC.

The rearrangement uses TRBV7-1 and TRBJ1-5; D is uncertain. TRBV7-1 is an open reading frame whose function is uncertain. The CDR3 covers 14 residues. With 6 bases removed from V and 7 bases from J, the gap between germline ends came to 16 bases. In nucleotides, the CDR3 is TGTGCCAGCAGTCCCAAACCTGGGGTACAGCCCCAGCATTTT. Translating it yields CASSPKPGVQPQHF.

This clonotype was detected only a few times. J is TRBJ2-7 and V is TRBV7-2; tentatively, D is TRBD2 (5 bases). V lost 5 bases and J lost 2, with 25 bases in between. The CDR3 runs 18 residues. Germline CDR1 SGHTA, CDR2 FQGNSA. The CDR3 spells CASSHSVSGHSTTYEQYF. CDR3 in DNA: TGTGCCAGCAGCCATAGCGTTTCGGGCCACTCGACCACCTACGAGCAGTACTTC.

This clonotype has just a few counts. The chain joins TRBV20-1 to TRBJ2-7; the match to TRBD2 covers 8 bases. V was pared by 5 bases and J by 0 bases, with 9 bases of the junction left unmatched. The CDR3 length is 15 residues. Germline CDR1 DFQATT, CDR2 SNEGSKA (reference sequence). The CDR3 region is CSALTPRGASYEQYF. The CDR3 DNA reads TGCAGTGCTCTTACCCCGCGGGGGGCCTCCTACGAGCAGTACTTC.

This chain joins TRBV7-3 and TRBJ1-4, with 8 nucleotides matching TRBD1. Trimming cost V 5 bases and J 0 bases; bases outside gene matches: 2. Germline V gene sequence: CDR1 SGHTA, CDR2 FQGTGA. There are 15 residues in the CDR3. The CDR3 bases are TGTGCCAGCAGCACGGGACAGGCAACTAATGAAAAACTGTTTTTT. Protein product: CASSTGQATNEKLFF.

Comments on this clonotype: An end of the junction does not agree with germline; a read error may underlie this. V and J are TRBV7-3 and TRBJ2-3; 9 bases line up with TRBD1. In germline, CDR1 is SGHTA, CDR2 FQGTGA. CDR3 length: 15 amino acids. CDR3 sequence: CASSHGTGSTDTQYF. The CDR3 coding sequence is TGCGCCAGCAGCCACGGGACAGGGAGCACAGATACGCAGTATTTT. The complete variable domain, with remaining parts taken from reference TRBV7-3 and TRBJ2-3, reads GAGVSQTPSNKVTEKGKYVELRCDPISGHTALYWYRQSLGQGPEFLIYFQGTGAADDSGLPNDRFFAVRPEGSVSTLKIQRTERGDSAVYLCASSHGTGSTDTQYFGPGTRLTVL.

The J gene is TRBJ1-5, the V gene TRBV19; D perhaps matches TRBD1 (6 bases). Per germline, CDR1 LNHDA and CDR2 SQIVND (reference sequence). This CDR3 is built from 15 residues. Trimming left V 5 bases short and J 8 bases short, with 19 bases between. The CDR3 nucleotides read TGTGCCAGTAGTCACAGGGTCGACGCCGGGGAGCCCCAGCATTTT. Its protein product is CASSHRVDAGEPQHF. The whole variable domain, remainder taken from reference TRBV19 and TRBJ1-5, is DGGITQSPKYLFRKEGQNVTLSCEQNLNHDAMYWYRQDPGQGLRLIYYSQIVNDFQKGDIAEGYSVSREKKESFPLTVTSAQKNPTAFYLCASSHRVDAGEPQHFGDGTRLSIL.

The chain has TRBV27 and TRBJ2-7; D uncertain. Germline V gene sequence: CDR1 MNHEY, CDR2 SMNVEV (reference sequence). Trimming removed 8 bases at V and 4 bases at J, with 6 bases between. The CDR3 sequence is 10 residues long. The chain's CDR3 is CASGFYEQYF. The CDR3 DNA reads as TGTGCCAGCGGCTTTTACGAGCAGTACTTC.

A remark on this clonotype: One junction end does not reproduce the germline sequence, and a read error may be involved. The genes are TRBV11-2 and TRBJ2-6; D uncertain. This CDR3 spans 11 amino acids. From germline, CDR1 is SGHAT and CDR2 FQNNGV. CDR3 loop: CASSRSGTEAF. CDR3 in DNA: TGTGCCAGCAGCCGCTCCGGCACTGAAGCTTTC.

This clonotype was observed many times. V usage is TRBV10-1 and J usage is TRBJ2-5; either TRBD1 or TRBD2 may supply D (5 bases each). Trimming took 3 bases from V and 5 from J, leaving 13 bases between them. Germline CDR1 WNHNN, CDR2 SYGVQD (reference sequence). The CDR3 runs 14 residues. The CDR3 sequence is CASSERNEGETQYF. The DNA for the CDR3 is TGCGCCAGCAGTGAAAGGAATGAGGGGGAGACCCAGTACTTC.

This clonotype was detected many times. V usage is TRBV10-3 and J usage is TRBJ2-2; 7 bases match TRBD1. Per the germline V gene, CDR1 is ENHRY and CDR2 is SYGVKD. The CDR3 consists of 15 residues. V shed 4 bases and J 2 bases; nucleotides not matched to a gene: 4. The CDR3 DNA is TGTGCCATCAGTGTAGGGACAGCTAACACCGGGGAGCTGTTTTTT. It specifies CAISVGTANTGELFF.

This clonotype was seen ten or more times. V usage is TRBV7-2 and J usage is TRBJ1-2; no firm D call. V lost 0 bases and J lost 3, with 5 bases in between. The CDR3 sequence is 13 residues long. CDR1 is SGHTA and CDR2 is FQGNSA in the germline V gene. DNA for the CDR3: TGTGCCAGCAGCTTAGCACCAGACTATGGCTACACCTTC. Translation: CASSLAPDYGYTF.

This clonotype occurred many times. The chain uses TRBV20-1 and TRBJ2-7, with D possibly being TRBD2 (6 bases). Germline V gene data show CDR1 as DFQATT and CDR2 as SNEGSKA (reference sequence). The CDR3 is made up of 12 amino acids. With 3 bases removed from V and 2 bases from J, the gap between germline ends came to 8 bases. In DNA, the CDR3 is TGCAGTGCTAGCGGGAGAACCTACGAGCAGTACTTC. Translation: CSASGRTYEQYF.

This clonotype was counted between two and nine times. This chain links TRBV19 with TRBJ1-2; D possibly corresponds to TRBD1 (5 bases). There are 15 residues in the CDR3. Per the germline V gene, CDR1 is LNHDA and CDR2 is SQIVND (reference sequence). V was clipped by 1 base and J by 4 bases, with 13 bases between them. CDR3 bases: TGTGCCAGTAGTATAGGGCAGGGAGTCTTCTATGGCTACACCTTC. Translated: CASSIGQGVFYGYTF.

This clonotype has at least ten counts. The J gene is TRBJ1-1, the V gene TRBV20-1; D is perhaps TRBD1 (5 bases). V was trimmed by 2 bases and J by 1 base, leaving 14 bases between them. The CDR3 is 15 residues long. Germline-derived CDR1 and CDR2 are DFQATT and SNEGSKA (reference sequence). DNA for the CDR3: TGCAGTGCTAGAAGAGATGGACAAACGAACACTGAAGCTTTCTTT. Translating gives CSARRDGQTNTEAFF.

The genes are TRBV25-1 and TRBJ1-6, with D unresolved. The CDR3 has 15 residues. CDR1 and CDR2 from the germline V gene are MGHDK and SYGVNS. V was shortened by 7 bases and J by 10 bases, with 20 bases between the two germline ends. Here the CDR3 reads CASIDRPPGKSPLHF. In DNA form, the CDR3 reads TGTGCCAGCATCGACCGACCCCCAGGCAAGTCACCCCTCCACTTT.

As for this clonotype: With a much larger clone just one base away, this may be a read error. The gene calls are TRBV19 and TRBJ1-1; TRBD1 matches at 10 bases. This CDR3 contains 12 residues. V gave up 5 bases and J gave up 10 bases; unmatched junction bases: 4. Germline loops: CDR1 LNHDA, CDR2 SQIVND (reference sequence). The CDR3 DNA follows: TGTGCCAGTAGTCCCTGGACAGGGGGAGCTTTCTTT. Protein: CASSPWTGGAFF.

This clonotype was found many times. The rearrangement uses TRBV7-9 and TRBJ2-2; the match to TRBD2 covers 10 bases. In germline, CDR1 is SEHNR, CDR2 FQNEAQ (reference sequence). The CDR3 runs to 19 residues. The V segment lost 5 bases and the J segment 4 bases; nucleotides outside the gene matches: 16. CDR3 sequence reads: CASSVPGTSARPFTGELFF. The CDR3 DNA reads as TGTGCCAGCAGCGTCCCCGGGACTAGCGCACGACCGTTCACCGGGGAGCTGTTTTTT.

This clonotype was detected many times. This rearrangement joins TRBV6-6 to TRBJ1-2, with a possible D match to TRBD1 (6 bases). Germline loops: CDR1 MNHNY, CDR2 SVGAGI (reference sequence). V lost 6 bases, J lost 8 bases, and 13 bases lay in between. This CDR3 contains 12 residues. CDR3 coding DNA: TGTGCCAGCAGCAACAGGGAGGGGGGCTACACCTTC. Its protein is CASSNREGGYTF.

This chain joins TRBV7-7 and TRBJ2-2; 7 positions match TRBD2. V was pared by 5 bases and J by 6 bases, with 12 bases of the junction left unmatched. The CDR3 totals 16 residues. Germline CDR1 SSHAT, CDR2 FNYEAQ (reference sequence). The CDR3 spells CASSQGLLATAGELFF. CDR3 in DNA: TGTGCCAGCAGCCAAGGATTACTAGCGACGGCCGGGGAGCTGTTTTTT.

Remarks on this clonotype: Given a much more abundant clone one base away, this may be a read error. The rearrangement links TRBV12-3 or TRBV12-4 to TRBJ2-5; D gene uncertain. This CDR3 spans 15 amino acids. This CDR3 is CAGSLRLHKGETQYF. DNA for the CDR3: TGTGCCGGCAGTTTAAGGTTACACAAAGGAGAGACCCAGTACTTC.

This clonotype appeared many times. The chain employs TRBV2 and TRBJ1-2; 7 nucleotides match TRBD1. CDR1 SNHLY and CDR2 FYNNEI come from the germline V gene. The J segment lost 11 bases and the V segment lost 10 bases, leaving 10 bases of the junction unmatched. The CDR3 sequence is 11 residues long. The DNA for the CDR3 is TGTGCCAACCACAGGGGACCGGGGTACACCTTC. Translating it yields CANHRGPGYTF.

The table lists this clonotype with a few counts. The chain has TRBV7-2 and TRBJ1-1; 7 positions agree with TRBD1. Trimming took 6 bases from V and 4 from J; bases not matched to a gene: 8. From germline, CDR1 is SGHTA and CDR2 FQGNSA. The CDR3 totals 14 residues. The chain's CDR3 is CASSPGGGVTEAFF. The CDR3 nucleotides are TGTGCCAGCAGTCCAGGGGGGGGGGTCACTGAAGCTTTCTTT.

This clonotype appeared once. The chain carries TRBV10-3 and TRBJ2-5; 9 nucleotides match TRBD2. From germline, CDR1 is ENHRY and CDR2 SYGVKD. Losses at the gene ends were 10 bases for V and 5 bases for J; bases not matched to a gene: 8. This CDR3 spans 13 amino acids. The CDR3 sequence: CASRGRAEETQYF. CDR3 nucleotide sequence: TGTGCCAGTCGCGGGAGGGCCGAGGAGACCCAGTACTTC.